These T cell receptor beta chains were read from a single sample in a study of post-analysis software for immune sequencing data. TCRdb passed the PCR reads through MiXCR, listing each CDR3 protein once. Here the sample spans approximately 730,000 distinct CDR3 sequences, 40% to 55% being singletons. Material: blood. The receptors come from a girl aged 5-17 years with multiple sclerosis. CDR3s include the opening cysteine and the closing phenylalanine or tryptophan. A D gene is named only where the DNA matches it firmly. Rows may omit the clone size; those that give it use once, few, many or a size class.

v_call: TRBV10-2
cdr3_length: 17
clone_size: -
d_call: TRBD2
j_call: TRBJ2-3
cdr3_aa: CASSAGLAGGRSDTQYF
cdr3_nt: TGCGCCAGCAGTGCAGGTCTGGCGGGAGGGAGGTCAGATACGCAGTATTTT

v_call: TRBV29-1
cdr3_length: 13
clone_size: -
d_call: -
j_call: TRBJ1-5
cdr3_aa: CSVGGSTGQPQHF
cdr3_nt: TGCAGCGTTGGCGGGTCGACCGGGCAGCCCCAGCATTTT

v_call: TRBV12-3/TRBV12-4
cdr3_length: 13
clone_size: many
d_call: -
j_call: TRBJ2-7
cdr3_aa: CASSFGQFYEQYF
cdr3_nt: TGTGCCAGCAGTTTCGGGCAGTTCTACGAGCAGTACTTC

v_call: TRBV12-3/TRBV12-4
cdr3_length: 18
clone_size: -
d_call: TRBD1
j_call: TRBJ1-2
cdr3_aa: CASSGFGQGSPANYGYTF
cdr3_nt: TGTGCCAGCAGCGGATTCGGACAGGGGTCGCCAGCTAACTATGGCTACACCTTC

v_call: TRBV20-1
cdr3_length: 15
clone_size: few
d_call: -
j_call: TRBJ2-7
cdr3_aa: CSARDPGTGSYEQYF
cdr3_nt: TGCAGTGCTAGAGACCCAGGGACTGGCTCCTACGAGCAGTACTTC

v_call: TRBV20-1
cdr3_length: 11
clone_size: -
d_call: -
j_call: TRBJ1-1
cdr3_aa: CSVKMNTEAFF
cdr3_nt: TGCAGCGTAAAAATGAACACTGAAGCTTTCTTT

v_call: TRBV12-3/TRBV12-4
cdr3_length: 15
clone_size: -
d_call: TRBD2
j_call: TRBJ2-1
cdr3_aa: CASRTAGGPYNEQFF
cdr3_nt: TGTGCCAGCAGAACAGCGGGAGGGCCCTACAATGAGCAGTTCTTC

v_call: TRBV15
cdr3_length: 15
clone_size: few
d_call: TRBD2
j_call: TRBJ2-1
cdr3_aa: CATSSAREGYNEQFF
cdr3_nt: TGTGCCACCAGCTCGGCGCGGGAGGGGTACAATGAGCAGTTCTTC

v_call: TRBV9
cdr3_length: 14
clone_size: -
d_call: -
j_call: TRBJ1-1
cdr3_aa: CASSVESGRTEAFF
cdr3_nt: TGTGCCAGCAGCGTAGAGTCAGGGCGGACTGAAGCTTTCTTT

v_call: TRBV20-1
cdr3_length: 14
clone_size: -
d_call: -
j_call: TRBJ2-3
cdr3_aa: CSARDWVSPDTQYF
cdr3_nt: TGCAGTGCTAGAGATTGGGTTAGCCCAGATACGCAGTATTTT

v_call: TRBV4-1
cdr3_length: 14
clone_size: -
d_call: -
j_call: TRBJ2-7
cdr3_aa: CASSFEGSLGEQYF
cdr3_nt: TGCGCCAGCAGCTTCGAGGGTAGCCTCGGCGAGCAGTACTTC

v_call: TRBV3-1
cdr3_length: 13
clone_size: few
d_call: -
j_call: TRBJ1-1
cdr3_aa: CASSQGSGGIAFF
cdr3_nt: TGTGCCAGCAGCCAAGGTTCGGGAGGGATTGCTTTCTTT

v_call: TRBV20-1
cdr3_length: 13
clone_size: few
d_call: -
j_call: TRBJ2-1
cdr3_aa: CSARVGTPNEQFF
cdr3_nt: TGCAGTGCTAGAGTAGGCACCCCAAATGAGCAGTTCTTC

v_call: TRBV20-1
cdr3_length: 12
clone_size: few
d_call: -
j_call: TRBJ2-3
cdr3_aa: CSAPDRTDTQYF
cdr3_nt: TGCAGTGCACCGGACCGGACAGATACGCAGTATTTT

v_call: TRBV7-9
cdr3_length: 15
clone_size: -
d_call: TRBD2
j_call: TRBJ2-5
cdr3_aa: CASSPTGGSAETQYF
cdr3_nt: TGTGCCAGCAGCCCCACGGGAGGGTCGGCAGAGACCCAGTACTTC

v_call: TRBV5-8
cdr3_length: 17
clone_size: -
d_call: -
j_call: TRBJ2-7
cdr3_aa: CASSLPILTSPDYEQYF
cdr3_nt: TGTGCCAGCAGCTTGCCAATTCTAACTAGCCCAGACTACGAGCAGTACTTC

v_call: TRBV12-3/TRBV12-4
cdr3_length: 13
clone_size: -
d_call: -
j_call: TRBJ2-5
cdr3_aa: CASSVRAGGTQYF
cdr3_nt: TGTGCCAGCAGTGTCCGGGCCGGGGGGACCCAGTACTTC

v_call: TRBV15
cdr3_length: 14
clone_size: -
d_call: -
j_call: TRBJ1-5
cdr3_aa: CATSRDRSGQPQHF
cdr3_nt: TGTGCCACCAGCAGAGATCGCAGCGGTCAGCCCCAGCATTTT

v_call: TRBV6-2/TRBV6-3
cdr3_length: 12
clone_size: -
d_call: -
j_call: TRBJ2-2
cdr3_aa: CASSFKSGELFF
cdr3_nt: TGTGCCAGCAGTTTTAAGTCTGGGGAGCTGTTTTTT

v_call: TRBV7-9
cdr3_length: 14
clone_size: -
d_call: TRBD2
j_call: TRBJ2-1
cdr3_aa: CASSSVRGRAEQFF
cdr3_nt: TGTGCCAGCAGCTCAGTTCGCGGGAGAGCTGAGCAGTTCTTC

v_call: TRBV5-5
cdr3_length: 19
clone_size: -
d_call: TRBD2
j_call: TRBJ2-3
cdr3_aa: CASSLRTSGPTRGQGTQYF
cdr3_nt: TGTGCCAGCAGCCTCCGGACTAGCGGGCCTACGAGGGGACAGGGTACGCAGTATTTT

v_call: TRBV5-1
cdr3_length: 16
clone_size: -
d_call: -
j_call: TRBJ1-1
cdr3_aa: CASSLGGEGTGTEAFF
cdr3_nt: TGCGCCAGCAGCTTGGGGGGGGAGGGTACGGGCACTGAAGCTTTCTTT

v_call: TRBV20-1
cdr3_length: 14
clone_size: -
d_call: -
j_call: TRBJ2-1
cdr3_aa: CSAKGASSYNEQFF
cdr3_nt: TGCAGTGCTAAAGGCGCGAGCTCCTACAATGAGCAGTTCTTC

v_call: TRBV15
cdr3_length: 17
clone_size: -
d_call: TRBD2
j_call: TRBJ2-1
cdr3_aa: CATSRDLAGVSYNEQFF
cdr3_nt: TGTGCCACCAGCAGAGATCTAGCGGGAGTGTCTTACAATGAGCAGTTCTTC

v_call: TRBV20-1
cdr3_length: 12
clone_size: -
d_call: -
j_call: TRBJ2-7
cdr3_aa: CSARRDLYEQYF
cdr3_nt: TGCAGTGCTAGAAGGGACCTCTACGAGCAGTACTTC

v_call: TRBV7-8
cdr3_length: 16
clone_size: -
d_call: TRBD2
j_call: TRBJ2-3
cdr3_aa: CASSGSRASGEDTQYF
cdr3_nt: TGTGCCAGCAGCGGCAGCAGGGCTAGCGGGGAAGATACGCAGTATTTT

v_call: TRBV11-2
cdr3_length: 13
clone_size: -
d_call: -
j_call: TRBJ1-2
cdr3_aa: CASSFGTQNGYTF
cdr3_nt: TGTGCCAGCAGCTTTGGAACACAGAATGGCTACACCTTC

v_call: TRBV4-1
cdr3_length: 14
clone_size: few
d_call: -
j_call: TRBJ2-7
cdr3_aa: CASSHQPDSYEQYF
cdr3_nt: TGCGCCAGCAGCCACCAACCTGACAGCTACGAGCAGTACTTC

v_call: TRBV29-1
cdr3_length: 12
clone_size: few
d_call: -
j_call: TRBJ2-7
cdr3_aa: CSVRQAPYEQYF
cdr3_nt: TGCAGCGTGCGACAGGCCCCCTACGAGCAGTACTTC

v_call: TRBV18
cdr3_length: 20
clone_size: -
d_call: -
j_call: TRBJ2-6
cdr3_aa: CASSPRHLQTITSGANVLTF
cdr3_nt: TGTGCCAGCTCACCAAGGCATCTACAGACGATAACCTCTGGGGCCAACGTCCTGACTTTC

v_call: TRBV5-6
cdr3_length: 12
clone_size: few
d_call: -
j_call: TRBJ1-2
cdr3_aa: CASSLSKGGYTF
cdr3_nt: TGTGCCAGCAGCCTCTCCAAGGGTGGCTACACCTTC

v_call: TRBV9
cdr3_length: 16
clone_size: -
d_call: TRBD2
j_call: TRBJ2-1
cdr3_aa: CASSLRLAGVGNEQFF
cdr3_nt: TGTGCCAGCAGCCTACGACTAGCGGGAGTGGGCAATGAGCAGTTCTTC

v_call: TRBV20-1
cdr3_length: 13
clone_size: -
d_call: TRBD1
j_call: TRBJ1-2
cdr3_aa: CSASHSRQGGYTF
cdr3_nt: TGCAGTGCTAGTCACTCCCGACAGGGAGGCTACACCTTC

v_call: TRBV20-1
cdr3_length: 16
clone_size: -
d_call: TRBD2
j_call: TRBJ2-7
cdr3_aa: CSARGTSGFAAYEQYF
cdr3_nt: TGCAGTGCTAGGGGGACTAGCGGATTCGCCGCCTACGAGCAGTACTTC

v_call: TRBV5-5
cdr3_length: 14
clone_size: few
d_call: TRBD2
j_call: TRBJ2-5
cdr3_aa: CASSLGTSRTTQYF
cdr3_nt: TGTGCCAGCAGCTTAGGGACTAGCAGGACGACCCAGTACTTC

v_call: TRBV6-6
cdr3_length: 16
clone_size: -
d_call: TRBD1
j_call: TRBJ2-7
cdr3_aa: CASSYSRQGGYYEQYF
cdr3_nt: TGTGCCAGCAGTTACTCCCGACAGGGGGGCTACTACGAGCAGTACTTC

v_call: TRBV2
cdr3_length: 17
clone_size: -
d_call: TRBD2
j_call: TRBJ2-1
cdr3_aa: CASSRTSPRGTYNEQFF
cdr3_nt: TGTGCCAGCAGCCGGACTAGTCCAAGAGGGACCTACAATGAGCAGTTCTTC

v_call: TRBV2
cdr3_length: 13
clone_size: -
d_call: TRBD1
j_call: TRBJ1-1
cdr3_aa: CASSFDRATEAFF
cdr3_nt: TGTGCCAGCAGTTTCGACAGGGCCACTGAAGCTTTCTTT

v_call: TRBV15
cdr3_length: 11
clone_size: few
d_call: -
j_call: TRBJ1-1
cdr3_aa: CATRENTEAFF
cdr3_nt: TGTGCCACCAGGGAGAACACTGAAGCTTTCTTT

v_call: TRBV7-3
cdr3_length: 16
clone_size: -
d_call: -
j_call: TRBJ2-5
cdr3_aa: CASSLGIGVGWETQYF
cdr3_nt: TGTGCCAGCAGCTTAGGGATAGGGGTCGGATGGGAGACCCAGTACTTC

v_call: TRBV5-1
cdr3_length: 15
clone_size: few
d_call: -
j_call: TRBJ1-4
cdr3_aa: CASSPTGKQGEKLFF
cdr3_nt: TGCGCCAGCAGCCCGACGGGAAAGCAGGGTGAAAAACTGTTTTTT

v_call: TRBV12-3/TRBV12-4
cdr3_length: 13
clone_size: few
d_call: -
j_call: TRBJ1-2
cdr3_aa: CASNWGAADGYTF
cdr3_nt: TGTGCCAGCAACTGGGGAGCGGCAGATGGCTACACCTTC

v_call: TRBV29-1
cdr3_length: 15
clone_size: few
d_call: TRBD1
j_call: TRBJ2-1
cdr3_aa: CSVEDSGQGMGEQFF
cdr3_nt: TGCAGCGTTGAAGATTCGGGACAGGGGATGGGTGAGCAGTTCTTC

v_call: TRBV4-1
cdr3_length: 16
clone_size: few
d_call: TRBD2
j_call: TRBJ2-1
cdr3_aa: CASSSGLGGIYNEQFF
cdr3_nt: TGCGCCAGCAGCTCCGGACTAGGAGGGATATACAATGAGCAGTTCTTC

v_call: TRBV7-7
cdr3_length: 15
clone_size: once
d_call: -
j_call: TRBJ2-1
cdr3_aa: CASSLESGLYNEQFF
cdr3_nt: TGTGCTAGCAGCTTAGAGAGCGGACTATACAATGAGCAGTTCTTC

v_call: TRBV20-1
cdr3_length: 17
clone_size: -
d_call: TRBD2
j_call: TRBJ2-3
cdr3_aa: CSAGLAGIYPSTDTQYF
cdr3_nt: TGCAGTGCGGGACTAGCGGGCATTTACCCTAGCACAGATACGCAGTATTTT

v_call: TRBV5-4
cdr3_length: 14
clone_size: once
d_call: TRBD1
j_call: TRBJ2-5
cdr3_aa: CASSGQGREETQYF
cdr3_nt: TGTGCCAGCAGTGGACAGGGGAGGGAAGAGACCCAGTACTTC

v_call: TRBV12-3/TRBV12-4
cdr3_length: 14
clone_size: few
d_call: -
j_call: TRBJ2-3
cdr3_aa: CASSPLTVKDTQYF
cdr3_nt: TGTGCCAGCAGTCCCCTGACTGTAAAAGATACGCAGTATTTT

v_call: TRBV20-1
cdr3_length: 18
clone_size: -
d_call: TRBD2
j_call: TRBJ2-1
cdr3_aa: CSASVWFGAGGAYNEQFF
cdr3_nt: TGCAGTGCTAGTGTATGGTTCGGGGCGGGAGGTGCGTACAATGAGCAGTTCTTC

v_call: TRBV20-1
cdr3_length: 16
clone_size: -
d_call: TRBD2
j_call: TRBJ2-3
cdr3_aa: CSARATSGGSTDTQYF
cdr3_nt: TGCAGTGCTAGGGCGACTAGCGGAGGGAGCACAGATACGCAGTATTTT